A selection of T cell receptor beta chains follows, all from one sample in a study of CD8 T cells in Susac syndrome. TCRdb re-called the immunoSEQ multiplex PCR reads through MiXCR, storing one row per CDR3 protein. The sample holds about 250,000 distinct CDR3 sequences, around 93% seen once. Sequenced material: CD4+ T cells from PBMCs. The receptor source for this set is a human donor with multiple sclerosis. CDR3s include the opening cysteine and the closing phenylalanine or tryptophan. The order of the fields is J gene, D gene, V gene, clone size, CDR3 DNA, CDR3 protein. A D gene is named only where the DNA matches it firmly. Some rows mark clone size as missing; the rest say once, few, many or name a class of expanded clone.

j_gene: TRBJ2-7
d_gene: TRBD1
v_gene: TRBV30
abundance: NA
CDR3nt: TGTGCCTGGAGTCGTTGTCTCGGACAGGGCTGCGAGCAGTACTTC
CDR3aa: CAWSRCLGQGCEQYF

j_gene: TRBJ1-2
d_gene: NA
v_gene: TRBV19
abundance: few
CDR3nt: TGTGCCAGTAGTATACTGGATGGCTACACCTTC
CDR3aa: CASSILDGYTF

j_gene: TRBJ2-5
d_gene: NA
v_gene: TRBV29-1
abundance: NA
CDR3nt: TGCAGCGTTCCCCAGGGGATTCTTCAAGAGACCCAGTACTTC
CDR3aa: CSVPQGILQETQYF

j_gene: TRBJ2-3
d_gene: NA
v_gene: TRBV24-1
abundance: once
CDR3nt: TGTGCCGCCCAGGGACCGATAAGCACAGATACGCAGTATTTT
CDR3aa: CAAQGPISTDTQYF

j_gene: TRBJ2-3
d_gene: NA
v_gene: TRBV29-1
abundance: NA
CDR3nt: TGCAGCGTTGTGACAGCTTCAGATACGCAGTATTTT
CDR3aa: CSVVTASDTQYF

j_gene: TRBJ2-3
d_gene: NA
v_gene: TRBV10-3
abundance: few
CDR3nt: TGTGCCATCACCCAGGGAGATACGCAGTATTTT
CDR3aa: CAITQGDTQYF

j_gene: TRBJ2-3
d_gene: TRBD2
v_gene: TRBV20-1
abundance: NA
CDR3nt: TGCAGTGCTAGTCTAGCGGCTAGCACAGATACGCAGTATTTT
CDR3aa: CSASLAASTDTQYF

j_gene: TRBJ1-5
d_gene: NA
v_gene: TRBV4-1
abundance: NA
CDR3nt: TGCGCCAGCAGCCTAACGGACAGAGGGGGGGGAACCCAGCATTTT
CDR3aa: CASSLTDRGGGTQHF

j_gene: TRBJ1-1
d_gene: NA
v_gene: TRBV27
abundance: NA
CDR3nt: TGTGCCAGCAGTTTAGCAAGGGTCTCGGGTGAAGCTTTCTTT
CDR3aa: CASSLARVSGEAFF

j_gene: TRBJ2-1
d_gene: TRBD2
v_gene: TRBV6-2/TRBV6-3
abundance: NA
CDR3nt: TGTGCCAGCAGTTACCATTCAGGACTAGCGGGAGCGGGGCATGAGCAGTTCTTC
CDR3aa: CASSYHSGLAGAGHEQFF

j_gene: TRBJ1-5
d_gene: NA
v_gene: TRBV19
abundance: NA
CDR3nt: TGTGCCAGCCAAACAGTGGACAATCAGCCCCAGCATTTT
CDR3aa: CASQTVDNQPQHF

j_gene: TRBJ1-5
d_gene: TRBD1
v_gene: TRBV11-1
abundance: NA
CDR3nt: TGTGCCAGCAGCGCCGGGACAGGGAGCAATCAGCCCCAGCATTTT
CDR3aa: CASSAGTGSNQPQHF

j_gene: TRBJ2-5
d_gene: TRBD2
v_gene: TRBV12-3/TRBV12-4
abundance: NA
CDR3nt: TGTGCCAGCAGGCCGGGACTACTGGGAGAGACCCAGTACTTC
CDR3aa: CASRPGLLGETQYF

j_gene: TRBJ1-5
d_gene: NA
v_gene: TRBV10-3
abundance: NA
CDR3nt: TGTGCCATCAGTGAGTCCATGAGGGGCAATCAGCCCCAGCATTTT
CDR3aa: CAISESMRGNQPQHF

j_gene: TRBJ2-3
d_gene: NA
v_gene: TRBV20-1
abundance: NA
CDR3nt: TGCAGTGCCCGAGGGGCTGGCACAGATACGCAGTATTTT
CDR3aa: CSARGAGTDTQYF

j_gene: TRBJ1-5
d_gene: NA
v_gene: TRBV2
abundance: NA
CDR3nt: TGTGCCAGCACCCCGGGGGTAGAACAGCCCCAGCATTTT
CDR3aa: CASTPGVEQPQHF